This TCR beta chain was captured by sequencing in a study of blood T cell repertoires in COVID-19. Study background: Collection of acute and convalescent COVID-19 samples took place in the United States, Italy and Spain.

Seattle cases were enrolled at active infection and followed longitudinally. Sequenced by immunoSEQ multiplex PCR; TCRdb stores in-frame clones only, minus some. The table records 55,000 to 70,000 clones, roughly 85% of them present only once. Per the germline V gene, CDR1 is SGHVS and CDR2 is FNYEAQ. CDR3 length: 15 amino acids. V lost 6 bases and J lost 3; bases outside the gene matches: 8. The material sequenced was peripheral blood. The sequence came from a woman aged 55-69 years with COVID-19, enrolled during active disease. The V and J genes are TRBV7-6 and TRBJ1-3; 7 bases map to TRBD1. The CDR3 DNA reads as TGTGCCAGCAGTCCCGCCAGGGGGGATGGAAACACCATATATTTT. It is translated as CASSPARGDGNTIYF.